This TCR beta chain was recovered during a study of post-analysis software for immune sequencing data. The study, taken as a whole, reports: Five or six TRBV segments were significantly more frequent in patients than in controls. TRBV5-6, TRBV5-1 and TRBV20-1 were among these segments. Multiple sclerosis patients had significantly lower normalized Chao1 diversity than controls. Strong co-clustering by F measure linked samples that shared a preparation batch.

The authors incorporated unique molecular identifiers into the TCR beta cDNA libraries. One entry per CDR3 protein results from TCRdb running MiXCR on the PCR reads. The sample consists of roughly 160,000 distinct CDR3 sequences, 30% to 45% of them appearing once. Germline V gene data show CDR1 as SGHDN and CDR2 as FVKESK. CDR3 length equals 14 residues. Trimming took off 4 bases at V and 8 bases at J, with 15 bases between the two ends. About this clonotype: The antigen is unknown. This may arise from a read error, as a much more abundant clone is one base away.

This TCR came from a girl aged 10-17 years with multiple sclerosis. The starting material was blood, obtained after autologous hematopoietic stem cell transplantation. V and J are TRBV14 and TRBJ2-1; D is unresolved. The DNA of the CDR3 is TGTGCCAGCAGCCTCGGCGGACCGTACGATGAGCAGTTCTTC. Translated, it gives CASSLGGPYDEQFF.